Given below is one T cell receptor beta chain in context. Sampled blood was obtained at baseline, cycle 4 day 1, and cycle 7 day 1. The source of the sample is a study of OX40 agonist ivuxolimab in advanced cancers. Assay used: immunoSEQ multiplex PCR; TCRdb lists only in-frame clones, some missing. The repertoire includes 20,000 to 25,000 clones, more than 70% of them detected once, and about 17% sits in the top ten. The CDR3 extends over 17 amino acids. V gave up 4 bases and J gave up 5 bases; unmatched junction bases: 14. Germline V lookup: CDR1 SGDLS, CDR2 YYNGEE. Sequencing used CD4+ or CD8+ T cells sorted from blood, obtained in a trial of the OX40 agonist ivuxolimab. This clonotype originated in an adult with an advanced solid tumor such as melanoma, head and neck, liver or kidney cancer. J is TRBJ2-3 and V is TRBV9, with 9 nucleotides matching TRBD1. The CDR3 nucleotides are TGTGCCAGCAGCTCACCGGAAAACAGGGGGCAGGGAGATACGCAGTATTTT. Translating it yields CASSSPENRGQGDTQYF.